This is a list of T cell receptor beta chains from one sample in a study of blood T cell repertoires in COVID-19. The table came from immunoSEQ multiplex PCR; TCRdb's copy has only in-frame clones and leaves some out. This sample yields about 270,000 clones, of which 86% are seen a single time; approximately 6% belongs to the top ten. The material sequenced was peripheral blood. The source of these receptors is a woman at least 80 years old with COVID-19, enrolled during active disease. Both conserved end residues are part of each CDR3. The order of the fields is clone size, V gene, J gene, D gene, CDR3 protein, CDR3 DNA. D genes are given only for firm matches. Only part of the rows carry a size: once, few, many, or a class if the clone is expanded.

NA	TRBV19	TRBJ2-1	NA	CASSMGGTYNEQFF	TGTGCCAGTAGTATGGGGGGTACCTACAATGAGCAGTTCTTC
once	TRBV28	TRBJ2-7	TRBD1	CASSGTGGISQYF	TGTGCCAGCAGCGGGACAGGGGGCATTTCGCAGTACTTC
once	TRBV10-1	TRBJ1-5	NA	CASSRTGGLVLVCNQPQHF	TGCGCCAGCAGTCGTACGGGGGGTTTGGTTTTAGTGTGCAATCAGCCCCAGCATTTT
NA	TRBV7-2	TRBJ1-5	TRBD1	CASSPGGFVQPQHF	TGTGCCAGCAGCCCAGGGGGGTTTGTTCAGCCCCAGCATTTT
few	TRBV19	TRBJ1-1	NA	CASSAWSGNTEAFF	TGTGCCAGTAGTGCGTGGTCGGGGAACACTGAAGCTTTCTTT
NA	TRBV5-8	TRBJ2-2	NA	CASSLTVLNTGELFF	TGTGCCAGCAGCTTGACAGTATTGAACACCGGGGAGCTGTTTTTT
few	TRBV2	TRBJ1-6	TRBD1	CASTSQGADNSPLHF	TGTGCCAGCACCTCTCAGGGGGCGGATAATTCACCCCTCCACTTT
NA	TRBV5-1	TRBJ2-2	TRBD1	CASKQGATNTGELFF	TGCGCCAGCAAGCAGGGGGCGACGAACACCGGGGAGCTGTTTTTT
NA	TRBV3-1/TRBV3-2	TRBJ1-2	TRBD1	CASSSTGDYGYTF	TGTGCCAGCAGTTCGACAGGGGACTATGGCTACACCTTC
NA	TRBV5-6	TRBJ1-6	TRBD1	CASSWDRRDSPLHF	TGTGCCAGCAGCTGGGACAGGAGAGATTCACCCCTCCACTTT